A single sample gave rise to the 2 T cell receptor beta chains below, sequenced in a study of T cells expressing NK-cell markers. Each CDR3 protein gets one entry in TCRdb, which reprocessed the 5' RACE reads and gives no DNA. The sample has some 450,000 distinct CDR3 sequences. Sequenced sample: blood T cells: a sorted CD56 or NKG2C T cell subset, CD4+ or CD8+ T cells, or bulk PBMC T cells (not recorded which). These receptors were collected from a woman between 18 and 70 years old in good health.

The V and J genes are TRBV7-8 and TRBJ1-4. The CDR3 sequence is 15 residues long. Germline lookup yields CDR1 SGHVS and CDR2 FQNEAQ. The CDR3 protein is CASSLGGTAEGKLFF.

The V and J genes are TRBV20-1 and TRBJ2-2; TCRdb calls TRBD1, which cannot be checked without DNA. Germline CDR1 and CDR2: DFQATT and SNEGSKA (reference sequence). This CDR3 contains 17 residues. CDR3 protein: CSARDPGERRSTGELFF.